The 4 T cell receptor beta chains below all came from one sample that was sequenced in a study of breast tumors, draining lymph nodes, adjacent tissues. TCRdb re-called the multiplex PCR reads with MiXCR, one entry per CDR3 protein. The data contain more than 50,000 distinct CDR3 sequences, around two fifths of them singletons. Sequences were obtained from breast tumor tissue. The source is a female donor with breast cancer. Some clones in this sample may be carry-over from other donors' samples.

Of note for this clonotype: One base away lies a much larger clone, so this may be a sequencing read error. The V and J genes are TRBV5-4 and TRBJ2-1, with D maybe TRBD1 (5 bases). The CDR3 is 14 residues long. Trimming pared 4 bases from V and 6 bases from J, leaving 14 bases between. Germline V gene sequence: CDR1 SGHNT, CDR2 YYREEE (reference sequence). CDR3 nucleotide sequence: TGTGCCAGCAGCGTCCAGGGTCCCTGCAATGAGCAGTTCTTC. This encodes CASSVQGPCNEQFF.

The chain is built from TRBV5-5 and TRBJ1-4; possibly TRBD1 for D (6 bases). In germline, CDR1 is SGHKS, CDR2 YYEKEE (reference sequence). The ends were cut back, 0 bases at V and 5 bases at J, with 20 bases in the middle. The CDR3 has 18 residues. DNA of the CDR3: TGTGCCAGCAGCTTGGGGACAGCAACTAGCTCCTACAATGAAAAACTGTTTTTT. Translating gives CASSLGTATSSYNEKLFF.

This chain links TRBV11-2 with TRBJ1-2; TRBD1 matches 7 bases. Germline assignment: CDR1 SGHAT and CDR2 FQNNGV. The CDR3 contains 16 residues. Germline trimming cut 1 base from V and 4 bases from J; bases unmatched to any gene: 9. The DNA for the CDR3 is TGTGCCAGCAGCTTAGGGGGACAGAGGGCGACCTATGGCTACACCTTC. Amino acids: CASSLGGQRATYGYTF.

This clonotype was seen many times. The rearrangement joins TRBV24-1 to TRBJ2-7; TRBD1 might be the D (6 bases). This CDR3 has 15 residues. The V end was cut by 5 bases, the J end by 0 bases, with 13 bases between. Germline-derived CDR1 and CDR2 are KGHDR and SFDVKD. The chain's CDR3 is CATSVKQGHSYEQYF. CDR3 in DNA: TGTGCCACCAGTGTTAAACAGGGACACTCCTACGAGCAGTACTTC.